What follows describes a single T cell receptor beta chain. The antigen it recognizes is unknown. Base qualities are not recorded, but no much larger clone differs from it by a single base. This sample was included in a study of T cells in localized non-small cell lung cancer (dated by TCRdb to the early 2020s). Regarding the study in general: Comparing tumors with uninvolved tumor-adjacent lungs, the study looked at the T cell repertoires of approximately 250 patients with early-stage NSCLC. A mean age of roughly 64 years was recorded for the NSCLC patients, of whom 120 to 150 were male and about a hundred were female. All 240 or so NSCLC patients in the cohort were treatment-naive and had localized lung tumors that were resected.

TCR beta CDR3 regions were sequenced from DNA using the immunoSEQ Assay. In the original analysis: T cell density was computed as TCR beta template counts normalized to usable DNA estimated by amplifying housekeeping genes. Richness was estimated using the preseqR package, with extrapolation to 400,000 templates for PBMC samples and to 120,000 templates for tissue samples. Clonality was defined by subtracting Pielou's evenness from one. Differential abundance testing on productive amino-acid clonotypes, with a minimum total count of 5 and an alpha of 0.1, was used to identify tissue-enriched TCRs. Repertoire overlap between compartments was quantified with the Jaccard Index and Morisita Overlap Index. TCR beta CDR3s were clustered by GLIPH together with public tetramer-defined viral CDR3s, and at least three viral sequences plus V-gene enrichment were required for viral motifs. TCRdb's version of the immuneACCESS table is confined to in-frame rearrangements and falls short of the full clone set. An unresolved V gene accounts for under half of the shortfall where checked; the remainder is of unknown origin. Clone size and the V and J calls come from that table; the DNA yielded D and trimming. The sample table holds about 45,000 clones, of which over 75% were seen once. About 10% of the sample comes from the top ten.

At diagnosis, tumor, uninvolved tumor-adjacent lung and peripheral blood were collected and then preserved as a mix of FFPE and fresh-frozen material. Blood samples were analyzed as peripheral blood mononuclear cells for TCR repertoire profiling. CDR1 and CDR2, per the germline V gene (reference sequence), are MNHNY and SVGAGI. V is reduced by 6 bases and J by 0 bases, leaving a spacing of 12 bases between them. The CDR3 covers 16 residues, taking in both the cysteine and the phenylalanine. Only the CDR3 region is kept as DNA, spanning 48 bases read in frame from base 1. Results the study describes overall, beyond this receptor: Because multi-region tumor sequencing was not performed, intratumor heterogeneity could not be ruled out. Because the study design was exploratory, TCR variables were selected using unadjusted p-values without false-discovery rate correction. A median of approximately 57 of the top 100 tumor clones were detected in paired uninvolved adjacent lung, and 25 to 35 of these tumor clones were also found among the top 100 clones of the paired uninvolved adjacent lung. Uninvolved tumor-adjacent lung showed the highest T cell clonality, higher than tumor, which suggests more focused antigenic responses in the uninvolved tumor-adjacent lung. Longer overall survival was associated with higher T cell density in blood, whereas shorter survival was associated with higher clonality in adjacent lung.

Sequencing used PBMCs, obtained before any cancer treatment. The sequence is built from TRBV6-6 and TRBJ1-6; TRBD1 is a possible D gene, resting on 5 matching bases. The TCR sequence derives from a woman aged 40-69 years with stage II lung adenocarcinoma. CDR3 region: CASRVGEGSYNSPLHF. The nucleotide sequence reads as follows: TGTGCCAGCAGGGTGGGGGAGGGCTCCTATAATTCACCCCTCCACTTT.